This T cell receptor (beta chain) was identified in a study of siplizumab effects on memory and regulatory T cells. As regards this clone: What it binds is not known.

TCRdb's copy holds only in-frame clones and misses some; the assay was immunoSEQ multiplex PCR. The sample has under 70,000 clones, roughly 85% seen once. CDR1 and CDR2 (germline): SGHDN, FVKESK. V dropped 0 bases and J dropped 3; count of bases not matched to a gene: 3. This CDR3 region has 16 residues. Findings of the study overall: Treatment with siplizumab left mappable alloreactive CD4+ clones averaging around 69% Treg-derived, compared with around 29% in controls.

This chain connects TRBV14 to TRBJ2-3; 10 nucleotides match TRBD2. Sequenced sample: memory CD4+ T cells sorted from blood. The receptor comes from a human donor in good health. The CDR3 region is CASSQDELAGTDTQYF. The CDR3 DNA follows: TGTGCCAGCAGCCAAGATGAACTAGCGGGGACAGATACGCAGTATTTT.